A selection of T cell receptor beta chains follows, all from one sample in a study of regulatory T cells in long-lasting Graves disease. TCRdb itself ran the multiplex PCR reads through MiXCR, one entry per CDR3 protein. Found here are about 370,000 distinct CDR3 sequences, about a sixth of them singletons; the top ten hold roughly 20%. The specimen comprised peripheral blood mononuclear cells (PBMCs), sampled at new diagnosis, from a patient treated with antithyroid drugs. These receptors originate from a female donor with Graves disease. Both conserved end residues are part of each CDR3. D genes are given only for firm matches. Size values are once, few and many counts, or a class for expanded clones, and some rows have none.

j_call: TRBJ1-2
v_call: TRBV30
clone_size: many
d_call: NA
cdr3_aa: CAWSTRGANYGYTF
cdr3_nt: TGTGCCTGGAGTACAAGGGGCGCGAACTATGGCTACACCTTC

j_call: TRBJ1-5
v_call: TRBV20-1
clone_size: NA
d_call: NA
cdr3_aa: CSASNSFGNQPQHF
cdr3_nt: TGCAGTGCCTCGAACAGTTTCGGTAATCAGCCCCAGCATTTT

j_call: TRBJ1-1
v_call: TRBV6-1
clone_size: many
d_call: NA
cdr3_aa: CASRFMNTEAFF
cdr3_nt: TGTGCCAGCAGGTTTATGAACACTGAAGCTTTCTTT

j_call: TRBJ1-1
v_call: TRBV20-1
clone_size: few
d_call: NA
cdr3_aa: CSARDQAKSTEAFF
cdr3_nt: TGCAGTGCTAGAGATCAGGCGAAAAGTACTGAAGCTTTCTTT

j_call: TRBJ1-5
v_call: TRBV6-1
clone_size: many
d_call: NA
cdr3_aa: CASSNLLGGYQPQHF
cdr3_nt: TGTGCCAGCAGCAACTTATTAGGGGGGTACCAGCCCCAGCATTTT

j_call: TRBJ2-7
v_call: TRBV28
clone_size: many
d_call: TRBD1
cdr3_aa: CASSISGTGKQYF
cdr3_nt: TGTGCCAGCAGTATCTCCGGGACAGGAAAGCAGTACTTC

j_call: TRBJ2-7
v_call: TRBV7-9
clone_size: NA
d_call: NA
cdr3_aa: CASSLDPRPYEQYF
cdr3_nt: TGTGCCAGCAGCTTAGATCCGAGACCCTACGAGCAGTACTTC

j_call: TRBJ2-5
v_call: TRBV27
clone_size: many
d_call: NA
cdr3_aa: CASRESRPQETQYF
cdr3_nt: TGTGCCAGCAGGGAGAGTAGGCCGCAAGAGACCCAGTACTTC

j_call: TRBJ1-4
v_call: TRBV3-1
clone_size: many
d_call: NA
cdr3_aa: CASSRPDRGEKLFF
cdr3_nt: TGTGCCAGCAGCCGACCGGACCGTGGTGAAAAACTGTTTTTT

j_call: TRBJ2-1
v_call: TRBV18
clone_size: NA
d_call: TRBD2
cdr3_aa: CASSLGTSGGNEQFF
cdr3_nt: TGTGCCAGCTCCCTAGGGACTAGCGGAGGCAATGAGCAGTTCTTC

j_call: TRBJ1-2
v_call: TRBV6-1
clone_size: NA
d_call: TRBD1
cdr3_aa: CASTPPRDSHGYTF
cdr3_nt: TGTGCCAGCACCCCCCCCCGGGACAGCCATGGCTACACCTTC

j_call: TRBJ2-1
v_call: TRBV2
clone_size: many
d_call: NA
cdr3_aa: CASSPAGTGRREQFF
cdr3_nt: TGTGCCAGCAGCCCCGCCGGGACTGGGCGTCGAGAGCAGTTCTTC

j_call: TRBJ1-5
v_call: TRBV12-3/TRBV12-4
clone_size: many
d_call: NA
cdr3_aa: CASNSDTYSNQPQHF
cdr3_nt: TGTGCCAGCAACTCGGACACCTATAGCAATCAGCCCCAGCATTTT

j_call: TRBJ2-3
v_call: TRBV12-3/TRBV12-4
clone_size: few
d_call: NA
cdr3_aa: CASSPLGSGDAQYF
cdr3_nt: TGTGCCAGCAGTCCCCTAGGGAGCGGAGATGCGCAGTATTTT